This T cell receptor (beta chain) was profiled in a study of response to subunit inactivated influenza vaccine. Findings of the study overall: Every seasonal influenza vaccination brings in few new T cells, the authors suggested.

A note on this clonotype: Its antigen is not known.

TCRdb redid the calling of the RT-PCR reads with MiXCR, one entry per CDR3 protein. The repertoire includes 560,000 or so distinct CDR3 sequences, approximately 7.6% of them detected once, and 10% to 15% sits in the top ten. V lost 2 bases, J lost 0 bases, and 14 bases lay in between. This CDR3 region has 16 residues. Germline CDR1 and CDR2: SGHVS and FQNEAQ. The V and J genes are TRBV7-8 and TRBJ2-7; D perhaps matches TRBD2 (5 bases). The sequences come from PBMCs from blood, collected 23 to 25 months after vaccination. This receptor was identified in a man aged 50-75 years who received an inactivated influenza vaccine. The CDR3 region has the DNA TGTGCCAGCAGCTTACGGCGCGGGCCTAGCTCCTACGAGCAGTACTTC. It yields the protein CASSLRRGPSSYEQYF.